This T cell receptor (beta chain) was identified during a study of shared clonotypes between healthy human individuals. Libraries were prepared by immunoSEQ multiplex PCR; TCRdb keeps only in-frame clonotypes and omits some of them. The sample records about 2.1 million clones, 93% being singletons. Germline V gene lookup returns CDR1 SEHNR and CDR2 FQNEAQ (reference sequence). This CDR3 region has 16 residues. Trimming shortened V by 3 bases and J by 2 bases, and 17 bases separated the two germline ends. Naive CD8 populations comprised CD45RO-negative cells positively selected for CCR7, excluding terminally differentiated effector memory CD45RA+ cells.

The TCR sequence derives from a young man in good health. Some clones in this sample may be carry-over from other donors' samples. V gene TRBV7-9 combines with J gene TRBJ2-7; D ambiguous. The specimen sequenced was naive CD8+ T cells from PBMCs. The CDR3 nucleotides read TGTGCCAGCAGCTTGCTGCAGTACGACAACCCCTACGAGCAGTACTTC. Amino acids: CASSLLQYDNPYEQYF.